The rows below give T cell receptor beta chains drawn from one sample of a study of human CD8 memory T cell subsets. TCRdb re-called the 5' RACE reads, yielding one record per CDR3 amino acid sequence without DNA. This sample's table has 4,200 or so distinct CDR3 sequences. Sequenced material: CD8+ effector memory T cells (TEM) sorted from PBMCs. The receptors here all came from a human donor in good health. CDR3s include the opening cysteine and the closing phenylalanine or tryptophan. Clone size is shown for a subset of rows, as once, few, many or a class of expanded clone.

CDR3	V	J	size
CASSIGTGNYGYTF	TRBV19	TRBJ1-2	NA
CASSLDNSPQPQHF	TRBV5-4	TRBJ1-5	NA
CASSQDPGGSNSGNTIYF	TRBV14	TRBJ1-3	medium-sized
CATSDSHTRTDTQYF	TRBV24-1	TRBJ2-3	NA
CASGPTSGSIYEQFF	TRBV3-1	TRBJ2-1	large
CASSQDKGQGFFGYTF	TRBV3-1	TRBJ1-2	NA
CSARGAGNEQFF	TRBV29-1	TRBJ2-1	NA
CATSRPSGGQYF	TRBV15	TRBJ2-7	NA
CASTSTGIGNTGELFF	TRBV5-4	TRBJ2-2	NA
CASSFRGDEQFF	TRBV28	TRBJ2-1	NA
CASSLPSGKAHEQYF	TRBV5-1	TRBJ2-7	NA
CSAARSDPYEQYF	TRBV20-1	TRBJ2-7	NA
CASRTSGGSETQYF	TRBV2	TRBJ2-5	NA
CASSPSLQGFNPNEQFF	TRBV3-1	TRBJ2-1	NA
CASSQDKFSNQPQHF	TRBV4-3	TRBJ1-5	medium-sized
CASSSGLAGATQETQYF	TRBV7-9	TRBJ2-5	NA
CATSPTGTQNTEAFF	TRBV15	TRBJ1-1	NA
CASSSTEREAGYEQYF	TRBV12-3/TRBV12-4	TRBJ2-7	NA
CASRAIGDEKLFF	TRBV2	TRBJ1-4	NA
CASSLKSYSNQPQHF	TRBV12-3/TRBV12-4	TRBJ1-5	NA
CSARDSGVTEAFF	TRBV20-1	TRBJ1-1	medium-sized
CASSLVLGGNEQFF	TRBV11-2	TRBJ2-1	NA
CATSRDTLAPDTQYF	TRBV15	TRBJ2-3	NA
CSAPAPRQGRAGELFF	TRBV20-1	TRBJ2-2	large
CSAREADRFYEQYF	TRBV20-1	TRBJ2-7	medium-sized
CASSQDRGTGYFHEQYF	TRBV4-3	TRBJ2-7	NA
CASSLAGGERTEAFF	TRBV5-1	TRBJ1-1	NA
CATSRDQSGSVEQYF	TRBV15	TRBJ2-7	NA
CASTTGDSGNTIYF	TRBV6-5	TRBJ1-3	NA
CSASEGREWEQFF	TRBV20-1	TRBJ2-1	NA
CASSPYPGRTDSAKNIQYF	TRBV28	TRBJ2-4	NA
CATSRDGGGSHTDTQYF	TRBV15	TRBJ2-3	NA
CASSQGRPLEAFF	TRBV4-1	TRBJ1-1	NA
CASNEREGSYEQYF	TRBV6-1	TRBJ2-7	medium-sized
CASSLGLAGLYNEQFF	TRBV5-6	TRBJ2-1	NA
CASSLSSGSYNEQFF	TRBV12-3/TRBV12-4	TRBJ2-1	NA
CASSSSQTESLNTEAFF	TRBV7-9	TRBJ1-1	NA
CASSYSGEGSYEQYF	TRBV6-5	TRBJ2-7	NA
CASSLGQGVADTQYF	TRBV3-1	TRBJ2-3	NA
CSARPAREGHYEQYF	TRBV20-1	TRBJ2-7	NA
CASSLLDSNTGELFF	TRBV11-2	TRBJ2-2	NA
CASSLEGSTEAFF	TRBV11-3	TRBJ1-1	large
CASSPYSYEQYF	TRBV28	TRBJ2-7	large
CSVKGTGDHDEQFF	TRBV20-1	TRBJ2-1	NA
CASSDSQGTDTQYF	TRBV6-4	TRBJ2-3	medium-sized